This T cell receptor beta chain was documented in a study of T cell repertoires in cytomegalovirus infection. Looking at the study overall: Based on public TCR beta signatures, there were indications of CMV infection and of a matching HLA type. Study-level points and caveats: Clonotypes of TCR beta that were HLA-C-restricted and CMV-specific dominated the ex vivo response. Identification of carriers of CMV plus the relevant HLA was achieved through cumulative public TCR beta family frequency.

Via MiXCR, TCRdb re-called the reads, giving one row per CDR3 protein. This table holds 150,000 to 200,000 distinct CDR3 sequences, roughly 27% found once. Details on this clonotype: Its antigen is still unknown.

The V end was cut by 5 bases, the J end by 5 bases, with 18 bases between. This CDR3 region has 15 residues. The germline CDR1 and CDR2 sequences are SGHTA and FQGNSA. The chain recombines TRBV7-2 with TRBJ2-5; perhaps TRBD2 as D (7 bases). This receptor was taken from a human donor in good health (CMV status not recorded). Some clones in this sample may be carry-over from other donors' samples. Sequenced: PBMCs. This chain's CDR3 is CASSPDSGVGETQYF. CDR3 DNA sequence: TGTGCCAGCAGCCCGGACAGCGGGGTGGGGGAGACCCAGTACTTC.